This is a list of T cell receptor beta chains from one sample in a study of T cells in Graves' hyperthyroidism and ophthalmopathy. TCRdb recomputed calls from the multiplex PCR reads with MiXCR, one row per CDR3 protein. The sample lists approximately 530,000 distinct CDR3 sequences; roughly 17% were seen once. The sample comprised blood. The receptors originated from a woman aged 18-29 years with Graves' hyperthyroidism. Both conserved end residues are part of each CDR3. Each record gives: D gene, J gene, V gene, clone size, CDR3 protein, CDR3 DNA. D genes are given only for firm matches. Part of the rows lack a size; the others show once, few, many or a class for expanded clones.

NA,TRBJ2-1,TRBV19,NA,CASMEGLTYNEQFF,TGTGCCAGTATGGAGGGCCTGACTTACAATGAGCAGTTCTTC
TRBD2,TRBJ2-5,TRBV12-3/TRBV12-4,many,CASSLFGGGDQETQYF,TGTGCCAGCAGTCTATTTGGCGGGGGAGATCAAGAGACCCAGTACTTC
NA,TRBJ2-5,TRBV28,many,CASSSPGMQETQYF,TGTGCCAGCAGTTCACCAGGGATGCAAGAGACCCAGTACTTC
NA,TRBJ2-3,TRBV11-2,many,CASSPTGTLSTDTQYF,TGTGCCAGCAGCCCTACCGGGACACTATCCACAGATACGCAGTATTTT
NA,TRBJ1-1,TRBV12-3/TRBV12-4,many,CASSLARGRTEAFF,TGTGCCAGCAGTTTAGCGCGAGGGAGGACTGAAGCTTTCTTT
TRBD1,TRBJ2-7,TRBV7-2,many,CASSLRRTTGSYEQYF,TGTGCCAGCAGCTTACGTCGAACGACAGGGTCCTACGAGCAGTACTTC
NA,TRBJ2-4,TRBV5-1,NA,CASSHRDFKDIQYF,TGTGCCAGCAGCCACCGGGACTTCAAAGACATTCAGTACTTC
TRBD2,TRBJ2-1,TRBV2,many,CASSPGLAGHNEQFF,TGTGCCAGCAGCCCAGGACTAGCGGGGCACAATGAGCAGTTCTTC
TRBD2,TRBJ2-5,TRBV24-1,many,CATSDASGGLMETQYF,TGTGCCACCAGTGATGCGAGCGGGGGACTTATGGAGACCCAGTACTTC
NA,TRBJ1-5,TRBV19,few,CASSIVAGAQPQHF,TGTGCCAGTAGTATAGTGGCAGGGGCTCAGCCCCAGCATTTT
TRBD2,TRBJ2-2,TRBV20-1,few,CSASLGLARPGELFF,TGCAGTGCTAGTTTGGGACTAGCGAGGCCCGGGGAGCTGTTTTTT